This is a list of T cell receptor beta chains from one sample in a study of blood T cell repertoires in COVID-19. Assay used: immunoSEQ multiplex PCR; TCRdb lists only in-frame clones, some missing. The table lists hundreds of thousands of clones, more than 85% of them singletons. Specimen: peripheral blood. These receptors were collected from a man aged 35-49 years with acute or convalescent COVID-19. Both conserved end residues are part of each CDR3. The order of the fields is clone size, D gene, J gene, V gene, CDR3 DNA, CDR3 protein. D genes are given only for firm matches. Size values are once, few and many counts, or a class for expanded clones, and some rows have none.

few	TRBD1	TRBJ2-7	TRBV5-1	TGCGCCAGCAGCCGCGGAGGGACAGGCGACTACGAGCAGTACTTC	CASSRGGTGDYEQYF
NA	NA	TRBJ2-7	TRBV7-7	TGTGCCAGCAGCGAGGGGTGGGCAGGGGAGAACTCGAAGCAGTACTTC	CASSEGWAGENSKQYF
NA	NA	TRBJ2-7	TRBV18	TGTGCCAGCTCCATCGGGGATCCCTACGAGCAGTACTTC	CASSIGDPYEQYF
NA	NA	TRBJ2-7	TRBV2	TGTGCCAGCAGTGAAAGACACGGACAATCCTACGAGCAGTACTTC	CASSERHGQSYEQYF
NA	NA	TRBJ1-1	TRBV18	TGTGCCAGCTCACCCGAGGACAGAAACACTGAAGCTTTCTTT	CASSPEDRNTEAFF
NA	TRBD1	TRBJ1-6	TRBV30	TGTGCCTGGAGTACGACAGGGGTTGGTTCACCCCTCCACTTT	CAWSTTGVGSPLHF
NA	TRBD2	TRBJ2-3	TRBV3-1/TRBV3-2	TGTGCCAGCAGCCAACTCCTGGGACTAGCGGGGGGAGATACGCAGTATTTT	CASSQLLGLAGGDTQYF
NA	NA	TRBJ1-5	TRBV7-2	TGTGCCAGCAGCCCCAGTGGCCGATATCAGCCCCAGCATTTT	CASSPSGRYQPQHF
NA	NA	TRBJ2-1	TRBV30	TGTGCCTGGAGTGTACTCGCGGACAATGAGCAGTTCTTC	CAWSVLADNEQFF
NA	TRBD2	TRBJ2-1	TRBV24-1	TGTGCCACCAGTGGGGGAGGGACTTCCATTTCCTACAATGAGCAGTTCTTC	CATSGGGTSISYNEQFF
once	NA	TRBJ1-3	TRBV2	TGTGCCAGCAGAAAGGGAGCAGGAAACACCATATATTTT	CASRKGAGNTIYF
NA	TRBD1	TRBJ1-2	TRBV19	TGTGCCAGTAGTGTAGGACAGGGACTTAACTATGGCTACACCTTC	CASSVGQGLNYGYTF
NA	NA	TRBJ1-1	TRBV19	TGTGCCAGTAAAACTGGGGGTAAAGCGGGCACTGAAGCTTTCTTT	CASKTGGKAGTEAFF
once	TRBD2	TRBJ2-2	TRBV7-2	TGTGCCAGCAGCTCACTAATAGCGGGGGCCAACACCGGGGAGCTGTTTTTT	CASSSLIAGANTGELFF
NA	NA	TRBJ1-6	TRBV7-6	TGTGCCAGCAGCTTAGTCGGGGGATCCTATAATTCACCCCTCCACTTT	CASSLVGGSYNSPLHF
NA	NA	TRBJ2-6	TRBV19	TGTGCCAGTAGAACAGGTAGTGTAGCTGGGGCCAACGTCCTGACTTTC	CASRTGSVAGANVLTF
NA	TRBD1	TRBJ2-1	TRBV11-2	TGTGCCAGCAGCTTAGGACAGGGGGGGAATGAGCAGTTCTTC	CASSLGQGGNEQFF
NA	TRBD2	TRBJ2-4	TRBV14	TGTGCCAGCAGCCAAGTGGCGGGGGTCGGGAACATTCAGTACTTC	CASSQVAGVGNIQYF
NA	NA	TRBJ2-3	TRBV7-9	TGTGCCAGCGGGACCCCCCGCGGGGATACAGATACGCAGTATTTT	CASGTPRGDTDTQYF
NA	NA	TRBJ1-1	TRBV12-3/TRBV12-4	TGTGCCAGCAGTTTTAGGGGAAGGGGGGAAGCTTTCTTT	CASSFRGRGEAFF
NA	TRBD1	TRBJ1-3	TRBV2	TGTGCCAGTACAGGGGGAACTGGAAACACCATATATTTT	CASTGGTGNTIYF
NA	NA	TRBJ1-1	TRBV2	TGTGCCAGCGGTCACAGGGCATACACTGAAGCTTTCTTT	CASGHRAYTEAFF
NA	NA	TRBJ1-2	TRBV2	TGTGCCAGCAGTGAAATGGAGGCTAGAGGTAGCACCTTC	CASSEMEARGSTF
NA	NA	TRBJ1-1	TRBV5-4	TGTGCCAGCAGCGGGAAGGCCTCAGGGGTGAACACTGAAGCTTTCTTT	CASSGKASGVNTEAFF
NA	TRBD2	TRBJ2-6	TRBV2	TGTGCCACGTCGGGGGGGATGGACGTCCTGACTTTC	CATSGGMDVLTF
few	NA	TRBJ1-1	TRBV5-1	TGCGCCAGCAGCGTGGGACTCGAATCCACTGAAGCTTTCTTT	CASSVGLESTEAFF
NA	TRBD1	TRBJ1-1	TRBV2	TGTGCCAGCACCCCTCGGACAGGAAACACTGAAGCTTTCTTT	CASTPRTGNTEAFF
NA	NA	TRBJ1-5	TRBV4-2	TGTGCCAGCAGTGGAATATCGGGGGATTATCAGCCCCAGCATTTT	CASSGISGDYQPQHF
NA	NA	TRBJ1-5	TRBV15	TGTGCCACCAGCAGAGCCAGGGGCACGGGTCAGCCCCAGCATTTT	CATSRARGTGQPQHF
NA	NA	TRBJ1-4	TRBV15	TGTGCCACCAGCAGAGATCTCTTCGGCAGGGAAACTAATGAAAAACTGTTTTTT	CATSRDLFGRETNEKLFF
once	TRBD1	TRBJ2-2	TRBV19	TGTGCCAGTAGTCTGCGAACAGGGGGGAACACCGGGGAGCTGTTTTTT	CASSLRTGGNTGELFF
NA	NA	TRBJ2-2	TRBV10-1	TGCGCCAGCAGTGCAGCAGGGTACACCGGGGAGCTGTTTTTT	CASSAAGYTGELFF
NA	TRBD1	TRBJ2-3	TRBV18	TGTGCCAGCTCACCAACAGGGGGTCCAGATACGCAGTATTTT	CASSPTGGPDTQYF
NA	TRBD1	TRBJ2-2	TRBV12-5	TGTGCTAGTGGTTTGGTACAGGGGGCGCCCGGGGAGCTGTTTTTT	CASGLVQGAPGELFF
NA	NA	TRBJ1-2	TRBV27	TGTGCCAGCAGGCCGGGGTATAACTATGGCTACACCTTC	CASRPGYNYGYTF
NA	TRBD2	TRBJ2-5	TRBV2	TGTGCCAGCAGTGAAAGACTAGCGAGGAGAGAGACCCAGTACTTC	CASSERLARRETQYF
NA	TRBD1	TRBJ1-3	TRBV5-1	TGCGCCAGCAGCTATGGACAGGGGGACAACACCATATATTTT	CASSYGQGDNTIYF
NA	NA	TRBJ2-1	TRBV5-1	TGCGCCACCACCCCTCAGGGGAATCAGGTTGAGCAGTTCTTC	CATTPQGNQVEQFF
NA	NA	TRBJ1-2	TRBV5-1	TGCGCCAGCAGCTTGGCGGTACCGGATGGCTACACCTTC	CASSLAVPDGYTF
NA	NA	TRBJ1-2	TRBV7-2	TGTGCCAGCAGCTTAGACCCTACAGCTAACTATGGCTACACCTTC	CASSLDPTANYGYTF
NA	TRBD2	TRBJ2-7	TRBV11-2	TGTGCCAGCAGCTTAGATCCGGGGGGAGCCTACGAGCAGTACTTC	CASSLDPGGAYEQYF
NA	NA	TRBJ2-3	TRBV7-2	TGTGCCAGCAGCTTAGTTGGAGACACAGATACGCAGTATTTT	CASSLVGDTDTQYF
NA	TRBD1	TRBJ1-5	TRBV4-1	TGCGCCAGCAGCCAAGGTGGCGGGACAGGGGGCCTTAGGAGCAATCAGCCCCAGCATTTT	CASSQGGGTGGLRSNQPQHF
NA	NA	TRBJ1-1	TRBV5-1	TGCGCCAGCAGCTTGGAAGGCAGGGGATATGAGGAAGCTTTCTTT	CASSLEGRGYEEAFF
few	NA	TRBJ1-2	TRBV2	TGTGCCCCGGTGGGTCTGGGGAAGAGGGCGGAAGGCTACACCTTC	CAPVGLGKRAEGYTF
once	TRBD1	TRBJ2-7	TRBV19	TGTGCCAGTATGGGGATGGGGACAGCCCCCTACGAGCAGTACTTC	CASMGMGTAPYEQYF